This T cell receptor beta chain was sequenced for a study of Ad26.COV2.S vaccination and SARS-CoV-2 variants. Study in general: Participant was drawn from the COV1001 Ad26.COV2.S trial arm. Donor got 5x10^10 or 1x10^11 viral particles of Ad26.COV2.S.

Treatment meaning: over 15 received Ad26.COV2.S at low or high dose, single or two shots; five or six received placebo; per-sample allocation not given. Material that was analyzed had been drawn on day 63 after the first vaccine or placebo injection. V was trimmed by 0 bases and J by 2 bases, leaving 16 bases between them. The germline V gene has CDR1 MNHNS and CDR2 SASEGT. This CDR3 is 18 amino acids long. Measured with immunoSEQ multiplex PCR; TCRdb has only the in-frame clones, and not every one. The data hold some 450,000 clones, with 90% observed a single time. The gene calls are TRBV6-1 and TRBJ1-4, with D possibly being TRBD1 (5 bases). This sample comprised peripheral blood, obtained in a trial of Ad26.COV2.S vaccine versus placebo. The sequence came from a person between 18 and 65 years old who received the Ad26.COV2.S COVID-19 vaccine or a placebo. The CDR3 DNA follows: TGTGCCAGCAGTGAAGCGCTGGGAGGGGTGGGGACTAATGAAAAACTGTTTTTT. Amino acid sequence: CASSEALGGVGTNEKLFF.